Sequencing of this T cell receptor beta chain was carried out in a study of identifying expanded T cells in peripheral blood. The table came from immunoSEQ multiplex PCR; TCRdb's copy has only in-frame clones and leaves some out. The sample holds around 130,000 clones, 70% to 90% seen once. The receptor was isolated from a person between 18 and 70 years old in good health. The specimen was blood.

The DNA for the CDR3 is TGTGCCAGCAGTGGGACAGGGGGCGATAATTCACCCCTCCACTTT. This codes for CASSGTGGDNSPLHF. V gene TRBV7-2 combines with J gene TRBJ1-6, with 12 bases matching TRBD1. J lost 5 bases, V lost 6 bases, and 2 bases had no gene match. This CDR3 is 15 amino acids long. The germline CDR1 and CDR2 sequences are SGHTA and FQGNSA.